Listed below are T cell receptor beta chains from one sample, sequenced in a study of T cells after posttransplantation cyclophosphamide. The method was immunoSEQ multiplex PCR; TCRdb's version includes in-frame clones alone and lacks a portion of them. The sample lists around 47,000 clones; roughly 92% were seen once. The sequenced sample was PBMCs. The receptors here all came from a woman aged 25 to 39 in good health and a related stem cell transplant donor. Both conserved end residues are trimmed from each CDR3.

v_call cdr3_aa
TRBV7-6 ASSQGQGTGELF
TRBV10-2 ASRGNRGRREKLF
TRBV18 ASSPERPRRSGNTIY
TRBV4-1 ASSHSLGLAGAGGTDTQY
TRBV10-3 AISESTSGVSGTQY
TRBV7-8 ASSSSRTPKAGELF
TRBV7-9 ASSQGLAGVAEQF
TRBV2 ASSADLGQRGSETQY
TRBV11-2 ASSRGGAGGRGELF
TRBV4-3 ASSQDRVGTGSYEQY
TRBV4-3 ASSQDLGGAGELF
TRBV25-1 ASSEDRVPNEQF
TRBV28 ASSLAGGGYT
TRBV4-3 ASKPVAGRNTGELF
TRBV11-2 ASSPTGRQRGASYEQY
TRBV9 ASSWGPTGNDEQY
TRBV7-8 ASSARGLYNEQF
TRBV4-2 ASSQERAGRVNNYGYT
TRBV11-1 ASSYWTVSGANVLT
TRBV7-7 ASSLGGGNTGELF
TRBV30 AGDIGANVLT
TRBV27 ASSLSGQGTPLH
TRBV10-3 ATQGSSTDTQY
TRBV12-5 ASGLEGGAFTTDTQY
TRBV19 ASRGGGTDTQY
TRBV5-5 ASSLVGQGNSPLH
TRBV10-3 AISGPDLGGDQPQH
TRBV6-5 ASTRGSYKTDTQY
TRBV5-1 ASSRGQGPYEQY
TRBV19 ASSPTGYISEAF
TRBV5-6 ASSSPILAGGADEQF
TRBV6-1 ASSPGMGNEQF
TRBV5-6 ASSLTGGHTGELF
TRBV5-4 ASSLTGVGGNTIY
TRBV18 ASSPSSSYEQY
TRBV25-1 ASSTQETQY
TRBV7-2 ASSLGRGNTEAF